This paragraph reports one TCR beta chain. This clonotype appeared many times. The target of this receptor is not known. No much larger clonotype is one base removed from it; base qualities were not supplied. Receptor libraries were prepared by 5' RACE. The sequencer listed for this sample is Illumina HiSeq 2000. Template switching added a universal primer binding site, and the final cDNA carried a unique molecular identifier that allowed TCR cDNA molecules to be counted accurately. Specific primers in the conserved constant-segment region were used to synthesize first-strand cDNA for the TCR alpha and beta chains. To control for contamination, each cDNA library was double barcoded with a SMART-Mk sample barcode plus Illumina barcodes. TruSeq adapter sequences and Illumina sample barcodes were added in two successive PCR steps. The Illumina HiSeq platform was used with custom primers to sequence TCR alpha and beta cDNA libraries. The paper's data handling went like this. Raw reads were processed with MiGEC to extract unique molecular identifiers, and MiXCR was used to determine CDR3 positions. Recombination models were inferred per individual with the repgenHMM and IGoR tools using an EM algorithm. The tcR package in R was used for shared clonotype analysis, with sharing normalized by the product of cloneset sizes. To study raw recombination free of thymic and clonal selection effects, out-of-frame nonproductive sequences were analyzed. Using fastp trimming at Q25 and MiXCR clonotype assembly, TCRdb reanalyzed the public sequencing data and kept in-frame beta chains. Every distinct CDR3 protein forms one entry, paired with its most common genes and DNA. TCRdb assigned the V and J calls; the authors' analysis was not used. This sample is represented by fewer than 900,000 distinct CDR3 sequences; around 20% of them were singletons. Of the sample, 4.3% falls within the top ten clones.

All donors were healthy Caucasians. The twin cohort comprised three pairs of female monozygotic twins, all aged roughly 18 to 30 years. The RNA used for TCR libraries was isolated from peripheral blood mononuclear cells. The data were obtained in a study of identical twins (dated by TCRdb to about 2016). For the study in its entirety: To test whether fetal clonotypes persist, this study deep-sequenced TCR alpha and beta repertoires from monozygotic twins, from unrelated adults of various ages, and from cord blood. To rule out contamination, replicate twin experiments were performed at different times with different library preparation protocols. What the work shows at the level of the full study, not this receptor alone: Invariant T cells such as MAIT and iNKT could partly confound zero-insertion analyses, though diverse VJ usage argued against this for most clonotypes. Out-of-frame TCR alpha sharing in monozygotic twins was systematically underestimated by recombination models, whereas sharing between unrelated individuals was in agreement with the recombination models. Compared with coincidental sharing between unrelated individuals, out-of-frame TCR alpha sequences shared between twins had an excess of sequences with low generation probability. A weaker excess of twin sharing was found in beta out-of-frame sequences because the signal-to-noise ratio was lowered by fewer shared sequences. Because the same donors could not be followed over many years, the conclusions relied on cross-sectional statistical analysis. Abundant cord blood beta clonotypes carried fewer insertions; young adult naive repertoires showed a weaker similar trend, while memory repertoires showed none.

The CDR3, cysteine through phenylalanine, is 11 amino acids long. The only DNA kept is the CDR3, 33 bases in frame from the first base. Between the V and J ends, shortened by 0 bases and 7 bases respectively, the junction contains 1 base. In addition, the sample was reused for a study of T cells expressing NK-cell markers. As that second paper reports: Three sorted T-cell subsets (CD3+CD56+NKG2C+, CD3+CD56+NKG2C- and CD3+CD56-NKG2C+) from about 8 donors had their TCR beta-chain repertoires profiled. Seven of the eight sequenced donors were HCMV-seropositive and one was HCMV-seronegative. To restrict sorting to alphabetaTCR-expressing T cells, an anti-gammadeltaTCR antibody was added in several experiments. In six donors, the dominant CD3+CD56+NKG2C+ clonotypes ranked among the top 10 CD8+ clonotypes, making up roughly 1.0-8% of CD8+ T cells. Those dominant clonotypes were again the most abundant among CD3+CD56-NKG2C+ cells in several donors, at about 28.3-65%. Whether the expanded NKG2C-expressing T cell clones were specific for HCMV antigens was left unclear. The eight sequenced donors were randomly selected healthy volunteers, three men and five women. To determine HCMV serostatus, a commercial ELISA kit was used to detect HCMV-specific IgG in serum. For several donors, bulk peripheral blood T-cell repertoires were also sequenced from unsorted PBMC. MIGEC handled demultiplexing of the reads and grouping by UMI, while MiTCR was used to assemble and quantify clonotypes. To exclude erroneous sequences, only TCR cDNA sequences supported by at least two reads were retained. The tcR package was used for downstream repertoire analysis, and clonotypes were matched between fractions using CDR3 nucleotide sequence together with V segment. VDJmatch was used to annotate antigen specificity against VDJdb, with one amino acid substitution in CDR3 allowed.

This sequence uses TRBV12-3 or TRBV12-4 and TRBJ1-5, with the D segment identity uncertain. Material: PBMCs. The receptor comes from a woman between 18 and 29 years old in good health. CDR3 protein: CASSLAQPQHF. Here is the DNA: TGTGCCAGCAGTTTAGCCCAGCCCCAGCATTTT.